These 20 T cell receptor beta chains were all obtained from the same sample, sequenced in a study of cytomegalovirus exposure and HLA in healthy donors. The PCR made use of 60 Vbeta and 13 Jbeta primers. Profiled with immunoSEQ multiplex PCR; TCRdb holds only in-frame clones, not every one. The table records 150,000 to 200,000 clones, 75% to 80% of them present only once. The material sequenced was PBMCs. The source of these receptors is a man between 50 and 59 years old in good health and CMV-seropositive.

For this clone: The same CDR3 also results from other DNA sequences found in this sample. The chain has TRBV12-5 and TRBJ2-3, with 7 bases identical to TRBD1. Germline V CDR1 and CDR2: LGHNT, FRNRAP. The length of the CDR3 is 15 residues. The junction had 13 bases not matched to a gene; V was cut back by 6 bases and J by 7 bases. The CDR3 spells CASGLWGQPLNTQYF. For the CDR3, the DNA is TGTGCTAGTGGCTTGTGGGGACAGCCCCTTAATACGCAGTATTTT. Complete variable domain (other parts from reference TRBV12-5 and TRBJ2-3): DARVTQTPRHKVTEMGQEVTMRCQPILGHNTVFWYRQTMMQGLELLAYFRNRAPLDDSGMPKDRFSAEMPDATLATLKIQPSEPRDSAVYFCASGLWGQPLNTQYFGPGTRLTVL.

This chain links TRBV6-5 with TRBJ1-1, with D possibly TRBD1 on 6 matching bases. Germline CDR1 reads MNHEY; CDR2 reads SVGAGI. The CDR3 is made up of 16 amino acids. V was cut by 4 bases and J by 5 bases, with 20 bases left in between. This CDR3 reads CASSSLDRTKKTEAFF. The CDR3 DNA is TGTGCCAGCAGTTCCCTGGACAGAACAAAGAAGACTGAAGCTTTCTTT.

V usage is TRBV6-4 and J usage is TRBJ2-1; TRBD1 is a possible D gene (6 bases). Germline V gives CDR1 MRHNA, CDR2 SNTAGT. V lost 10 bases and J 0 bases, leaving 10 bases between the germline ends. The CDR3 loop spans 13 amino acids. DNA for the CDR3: TGTGCCACTGGACAGAGCTCCTACAATGAGCAGTTCTTC. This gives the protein CATGQSSYNEQFF.

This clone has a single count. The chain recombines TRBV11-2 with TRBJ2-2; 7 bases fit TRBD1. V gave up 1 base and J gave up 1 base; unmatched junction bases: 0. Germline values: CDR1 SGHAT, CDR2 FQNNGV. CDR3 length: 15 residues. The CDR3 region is CASSLAGGNTGELFF. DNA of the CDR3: TGTGCCAGCAGCTTAGCAGGGGGGAACACCGGGGAGCTGTTTTTT.

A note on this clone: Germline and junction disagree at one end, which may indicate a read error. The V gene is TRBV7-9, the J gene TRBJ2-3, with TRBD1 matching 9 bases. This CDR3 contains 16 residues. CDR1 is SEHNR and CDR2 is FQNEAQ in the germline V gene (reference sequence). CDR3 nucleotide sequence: TGTTCCAGCAGCCACCCGGGACAGGGCGGAACAGATACGCAGTATTTT. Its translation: CSSSHPGQGGTDTQYF.

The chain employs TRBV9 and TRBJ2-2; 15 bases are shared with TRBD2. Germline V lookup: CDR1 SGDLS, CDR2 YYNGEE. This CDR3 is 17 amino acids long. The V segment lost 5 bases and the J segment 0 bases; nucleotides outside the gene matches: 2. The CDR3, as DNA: TGTGCCAGCAGAGGACTAGCGGGGGGGACGAACACCGGGGAGCTGTTTTTT. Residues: CASRGLAGGTNTGELFF.

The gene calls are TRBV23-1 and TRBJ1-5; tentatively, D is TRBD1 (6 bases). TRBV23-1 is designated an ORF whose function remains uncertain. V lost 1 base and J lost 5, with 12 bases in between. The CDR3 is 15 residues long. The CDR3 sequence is CASSQFGQNHQPQHF. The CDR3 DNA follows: TGCGCCAGCAGTCAATTTGGACAGAACCATCAGCCCCAGCATTTT.

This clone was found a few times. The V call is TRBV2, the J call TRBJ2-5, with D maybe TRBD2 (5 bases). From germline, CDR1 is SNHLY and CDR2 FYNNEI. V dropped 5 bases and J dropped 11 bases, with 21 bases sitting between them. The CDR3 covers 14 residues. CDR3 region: CASSFQGRLWEQYF. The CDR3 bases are TGTGCCAGCAGTTTCCAAGGCCGCTTATGGGAGCAGTACTTC.

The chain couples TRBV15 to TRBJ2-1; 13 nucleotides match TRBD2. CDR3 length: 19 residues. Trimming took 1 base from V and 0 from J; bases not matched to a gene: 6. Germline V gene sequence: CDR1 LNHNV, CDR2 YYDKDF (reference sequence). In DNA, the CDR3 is TGTGCCACCAGCAGAGGGACTAGCGGGGGTCACCTCTCCTACAATGAGCAGTTCTTC. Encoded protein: CATSRGTSGGHLSYNEQFF.

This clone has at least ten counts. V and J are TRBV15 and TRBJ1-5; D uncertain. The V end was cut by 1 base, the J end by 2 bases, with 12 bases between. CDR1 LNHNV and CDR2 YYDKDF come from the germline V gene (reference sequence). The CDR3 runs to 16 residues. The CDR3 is CATSRVQLLGNQPQHF. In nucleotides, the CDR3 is TGTGCCACCAGCAGAGTCCAGCTACTAGGCAATCAGCCCCAGCATTTT.

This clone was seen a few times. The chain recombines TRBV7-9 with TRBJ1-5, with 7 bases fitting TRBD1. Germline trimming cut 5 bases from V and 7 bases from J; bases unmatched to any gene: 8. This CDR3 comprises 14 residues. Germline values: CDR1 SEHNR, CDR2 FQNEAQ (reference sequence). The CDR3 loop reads CASSLGTEPQPQHF. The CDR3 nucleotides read TGTGCCAGCAGCCTAGGGACAGAGCCCCAGCCCCAGCATTTT.

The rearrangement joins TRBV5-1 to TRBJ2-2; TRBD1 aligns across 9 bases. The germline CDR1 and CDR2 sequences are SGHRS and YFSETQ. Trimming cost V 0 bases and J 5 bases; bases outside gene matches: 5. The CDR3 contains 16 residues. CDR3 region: CASSLAGQGSTGELFF. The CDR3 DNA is TGCGCCAGCAGCTTGGCAGGACAGGGGAGTACCGGGGAGCTGTTTTTT. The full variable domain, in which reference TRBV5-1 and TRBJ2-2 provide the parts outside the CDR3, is KAGVTQTPRYLIKTRGQQVTLSCSPISGHRSVSWYQQTPGQGLQFLFEYFSETQRNKGNFPGRFSGRQFSNSRSEMNVSTLELGDSALYLCASSLAGQGSTGELFFGEGSRLTVL.

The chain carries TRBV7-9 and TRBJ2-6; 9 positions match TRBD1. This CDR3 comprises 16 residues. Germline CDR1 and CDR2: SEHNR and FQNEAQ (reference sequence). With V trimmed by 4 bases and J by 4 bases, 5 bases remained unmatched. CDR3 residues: CASSSGQGTGANVLTF. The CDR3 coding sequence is TGTGCCAGCAGCTCGGGACAGGGAACCGGGGCCAACGTCCTGACTTTC.

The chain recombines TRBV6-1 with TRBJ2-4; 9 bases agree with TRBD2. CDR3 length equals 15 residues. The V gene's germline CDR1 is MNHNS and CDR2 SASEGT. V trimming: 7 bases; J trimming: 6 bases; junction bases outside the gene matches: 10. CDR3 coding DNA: TGTGCCAGCAAATCGGGGCGGGGGGGCACAAACATTCAGTACTTC. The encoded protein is CASKSGRGGTNIQYF.

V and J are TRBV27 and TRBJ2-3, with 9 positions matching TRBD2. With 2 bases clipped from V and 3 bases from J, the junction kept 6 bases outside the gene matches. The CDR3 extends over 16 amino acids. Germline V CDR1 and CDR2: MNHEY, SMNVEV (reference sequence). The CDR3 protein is CASSLGAGGPTDTQYF. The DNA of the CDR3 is TGTGCCAGCAGTTTAGGAGCGGGGGGCCCAACAGATACGCAGTATTTT.

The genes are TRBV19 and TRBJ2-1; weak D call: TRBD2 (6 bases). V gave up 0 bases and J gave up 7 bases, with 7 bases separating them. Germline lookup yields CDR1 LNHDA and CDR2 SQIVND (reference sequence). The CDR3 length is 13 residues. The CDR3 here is CASSIDSGNEQFF. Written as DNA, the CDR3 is TGTGCCAGTAGTATAGACAGCGGGAATGAGCAGTTCTTC.

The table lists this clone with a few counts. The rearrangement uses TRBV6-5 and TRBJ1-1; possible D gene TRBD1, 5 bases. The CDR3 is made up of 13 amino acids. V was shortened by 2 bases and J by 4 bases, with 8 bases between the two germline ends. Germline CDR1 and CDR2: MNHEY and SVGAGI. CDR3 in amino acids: CASSYGRGTEAFF. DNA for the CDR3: TGTGCCAGCAGTTACGGGAGGGGCACTGAAGCTTTCTTT.

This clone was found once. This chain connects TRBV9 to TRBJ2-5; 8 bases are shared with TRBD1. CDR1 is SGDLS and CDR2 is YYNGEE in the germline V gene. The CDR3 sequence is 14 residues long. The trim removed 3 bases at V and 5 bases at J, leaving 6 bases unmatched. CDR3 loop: CASSGRTGMETQYF. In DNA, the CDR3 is TGTGCCAGCAGCGGGCGGACAGGGATGGAGACCCAGTACTTC.

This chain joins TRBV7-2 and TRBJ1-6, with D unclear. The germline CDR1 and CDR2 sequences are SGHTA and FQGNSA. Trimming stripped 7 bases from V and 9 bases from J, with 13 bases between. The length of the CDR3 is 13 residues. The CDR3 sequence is CASKAVGSSPLHF. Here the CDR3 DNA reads TGTGCCAGCAAGGCGGTCGGTTCTTCACCCCTCCACTTT.

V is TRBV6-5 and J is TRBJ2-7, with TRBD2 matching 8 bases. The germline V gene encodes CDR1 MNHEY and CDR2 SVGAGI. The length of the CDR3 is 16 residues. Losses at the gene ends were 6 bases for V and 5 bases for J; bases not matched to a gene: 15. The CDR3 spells CASRYAAGSGADEQYF. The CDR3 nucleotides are TGTGCCAGCAGGTACGCCGCCGGTAGCGGGGCCGACGAGCAGTACTTC.